Sequencing of this T cell receptor beta chain was carried out in a study of cytomegalovirus exposure and HLA in healthy donors. Study-level results: Data from an earlier analysis indicated that most TCR beta V segments were productive either about 87% or about 30% of the time. In a later analysis, TCR beta V- and J-gene trimming showed a link to a missense DCLRE1C variant.

V lost 6 bases, J lost 6 bases, and 12 bases lay in between. CDR3 length: 14 residues. Germline V gene sequence: CDR1 MNHNY, CDR2 SVGAGI (reference sequence). This clone occurred a few times. Its target is not known. The PCR ran on 60 Vbeta and 13 Jbeta primers. In the authors' methods: It was a later analysis that counted 79 million or so unique TCR beta chains, of which some 12 million were shared. Here immunoSEQ multiplex PCR was the method, and the copy in TCRdb shows in-frame clones only, minus some. That table supplies the V and J calls and clone size; D and trimming were determined from the DNA. The repertoire includes approximately 130,000 clones, approximately 72% of them detected once, and about 3% sits in the top ten.

The receptor comes from a human donor in good health. The J gene is TRBJ1-6, the V gene TRBV6-6; D not certain. Sequencing was done on a sample of PBMCs. The CDR3 bases are TGTGCCAGCAGGGTGGAGGAGTTTAATTCACCCCTCCACTTT. It encodes CASRVEEFNSPLHF.